Listed here are 10 T cell receptor beta chains from one sample, sequenced in a study of CD8 T cells in ankylosing spondylitis (dated by TCRdb to 2017 to 2019). Results and caveats for the whole study, not just this receptor: A TCR beta motif of about 8 highly homologous amino acid variants appeared characteristic of blood from ankylosing spondylitis patients.

The library was prepared using 5' RACE. The data were produced on an Illumina HiSeq 2500. TCRdb cleaned the public reads at Q25 with fastp, built clones with MiXCR and kept in-frame beta chains. Each entry merges the rows of one CDR3 protein and shows their most common DNA and genes. The sample includes fewer than 750,000 distinct CDR3 sequences, with 15% to 20% observed a single time. The ten largest clones add up to around 19% of the sample. These receptors have no identified antigens. The sample consisted of blood, either unsorted or a sorted T cell fraction (not recorded which). These receptor sequences come from a male donor with ankylosing spondylitis.

The chain links TRBV4-1 to TRBJ1-1; no clear D. Trimming took off 0 bases at V and 2 bases at J, with 10 bases between the two ends. The CDR3 is 15 amino acids. CDR1 and CDR2 (germline): MGHRA, YSYEKL. For the CDR3, the DNA is TGCGCCAGCAGCCAAGATGCTCAGATAAACACTGAAGCTTTCTTT. Translating gives CASSQDAQINTEAFF.

This clonotype was detected only once. V and J are TRBV27 and TRBJ2-1; 9 nucleotides align to TRBD2. Unmatched junction bases numbered 8, after V lost 1 base and J lost 7 bases. Looked up from germline, CDR1 is MNHEY and CDR2 is SMNVEV (reference sequence). The CDR3 has 16 amino acids. DNA for the CDR3: TGTGCCAGCAGTTTATGGACTAGCGCACAGGGGAATGAGCAGTTCTTC. It yields the protein CASSLWTSAQGNEQFF.

This clonotype was detected a few times. This chain uses TRBV6-1 with TRBJ1-5; 8 bases are shared with TRBD1. Per germline, CDR1 MNHNS and CDR2 SASEGT. The CDR3 extends over 14 amino acids. The trim removed 7 bases at V and 8 bases at J, leaving 10 bases unmatched. This CDR3 is CASTPGTGREPQHF. The CDR3 region has the DNA TGTGCCAGCACCCCGGGGACAGGAAGGGAGCCCCAGCATTTT.

The rearrangement links TRBV3-1 to TRBJ2-7; 12 nucleotides match TRBD1. The junction had 6 bases not matched to a gene; V was cut back by 6 bases and J by 6 bases. Germline V lookup: CDR1 LGHDT, CDR2 YNNKEL (reference sequence). The CDR3 consists of 14 residues. This chain's CDR3 is CASSYGTGGSEQYF. In nucleotides, the CDR3 is TGTGCCAGCAGTTACGGGACAGGGGGCTCCGAGCAGTACTTC.

This chain links TRBV13 with TRBJ2-7; tentative D call: TRBD1 (5 bases). CDR3 length: 12 amino acids. Germline CDR1 reads PRHDT; CDR2 reads FYEKMQ (reference sequence). V was clipped by 4 bases and J by 6 bases, with 10 bases between them. In DNA, the CDR3 is TGTGCCAGCAGCTCGCAGGGTTCCGAGCAGTACTTC. Protein: CASSSQGSEQYF.

The chain uses TRBV4-1 and TRBJ2-1; 9 bases line up with TRBD2. V gave up 4 bases and J gave up 6 bases; unmatched junction bases: 13. CDR1 is MGHRA, CDR2 YSYEKL, per germline. The CDR3 loop spans 17 amino acids. The CDR3 protein is CASSLPPAGGPSNEQFF. In DNA, the CDR3 is TGCGCCAGCAGCCTCCCTCCGGCGGGAGGGCCCTCCAATGAGCAGTTCTTC.

The rearrangement joins TRBV10-3 to TRBJ1-1; tentatively, D is TRBD1 (5 bases). The CDR3 is made up of 14 amino acids. Germline V CDR1 and CDR2: ENHRY, SYGVKD. The ends were cut back, 0 bases at V and 8 bases at J, with 13 bases in the middle. CDR3 region: CAISESLTEAEAFF. Here the CDR3 DNA reads TGTGCCATCAGTGAGTCGTTGACAGAAGCCGAAGCTTTCTTT.

The rearrangement uses TRBV20-1 and TRBJ2-5; TRBD2 is a possible D gene (5 bases). V lost 3 bases and J lost 5, with 19 bases in between. The CDR3 covers 15 residues. Germline V CDR1 and CDR2: DFQATT, SNEGSKA (reference sequence). The DNA of the CDR3 is TGCAGTGCTAGTGCCACTTCGGCGGGTGGGGAGACCCAGTACTTC. Residues: CSASATSAGGETQYF.

This clonotype was picked up a small number of times. The V call is TRBV15, the J call TRBJ1-1; 7 bases are shared with TRBD1. This CDR3 has 14 amino acids. J gave up 4 bases and V 3 bases, and 5 bases lay outside the gene matches. Germline CDR1 LNHNV, CDR2 YYDKDF (reference sequence). CDR3: CATSRDRSGTEAFF. CDR3 DNA: TGTGCCACCAGCAGGGACAGGAGCGGCACTGAAGCTTTCTTT.

This chain links TRBV4-2 with TRBJ1-3; tentatively, D is TRBD1 (5 bases). Trimming removed 1 base from V and 4 bases from J, with 17 bases in between. The CDR3 runs to 17 residues. CDR1 is LGHNA and CDR2 is YNFKEQ in the germline V gene. DNA of the CDR3: TGTGCCAGCAGCCAAGCGGCCTGGGCCTCAGGGGGAAACACCATATATTTT. Protein: CASSQAAWASGGNTIYF.